The sequence of this TCR beta chain was determined in a study of response to subunit inactivated influenza vaccine. The germline V gene has CDR1 MNHEY and CDR2 SMNVEV (reference sequence). Losses at the gene ends were 3 bases for V and 7 bases for J; bases not matched to a gene: 6. The CDR3 has 13 amino acids. TCRdb reprocessed the RT-PCR reads via MiXCR and lists one record per CDR3 protein. The sample has about 160,000 distinct CDR3 sequences, approximately 11% seen once. This clonotype has a handful of counts. The antigen is not known. Study-wide points: Every seasonal influenza vaccination brings in few new T cells, the authors suggested.

The chain combines TRBV27 with TRBJ2-7; 7 nucleotides align to TRBD2. This receptor was obtained from a man aged 50 or older who received an inactivated influenza vaccine. The sequencing used non-naive T cells sorted from PBMCs, collected roughly 46 days after vaccination. This chain's CDR3 is CASSFRGVWEQYF. In DNA form, the CDR3 reads TGTGCCAGCAGTTTCCGGGGGGTCTGGGAGCAGTACTTC.